The 3 T cell receptor beta chains in this list originate from one sample, sequenced in a study of blood T cell repertoires in COVID-19. Here immunoSEQ multiplex PCR was the method, and the copy in TCRdb shows in-frame clones only, minus some. The sample carries roughly 500,000 clones, approximately 86% recorded once. The sequenced material came from PBMCs or T cells enriched from blood (not recorded which). The receptors derive from an older woman who had recovered from COVID-19.

For the CDR3, the DNA is TGTGCCATCAGTGATTTACAGGGGGTCCACGAGCAGTACTTC. This translates into CAISDLQGVHEQYF. The chain couples TRBV10-3 to TRBJ2-7, with 8 bases lining up with TRBD1. The germline CDR1 and CDR2 sequences are ENHRY and SYGVKD. The CDR3 consists of 14 residues. V was clipped by 3 bases and J by 5 bases; unmatched bases: 6.

Remarks on this clone: Additional DNA sequences in this sample encode the identical CDR3. The chain is built from TRBV5-1 and TRBJ2-5, with no clear D. From germline, CDR1 is SGHRS and CDR2 YFSETQ. This CDR3 region has 13 residues. Trimming left V 0 bases short and J 2 bases short, with 5 bases between. DNA for the CDR3: TGCGCCAGCAGCTTGGGGGCACAAGAGACCCAGTACTTC. Translating gives CASSLGAQETQYF.

The J gene is TRBJ1-4, the V gene TRBV24-1; 8 positions agree with TRBD1. Per germline, CDR1 KGHDR and CDR2 SFDVKD. The CDR3 runs to 18 residues. J gave up 5 bases and V 4 bases, and 14 bases lay outside the gene matches. The CDR3 region is CATSDHTRGRTANEKLFF. In DNA form, the CDR3 reads TGTGCCACCAGTGACCATACCAGGGGGCGGACGGCCAATGAAAAACTGTTTTTT.